This TCR beta chain was identified in a study of siplizumab effects on memory and regulatory T cells. Germline CDR1 and CDR2: SNHLY and FYNNEI. CDR3 length equals 16 residues. V was shortened by 3 bases and J by 0 bases, with 12 bases between the two germline ends. Broader study findings: Alloreactive sequences traceable to unstimulated CD4+ memory cells declined significantly under siplizumab. Naive T cells appeared more diverse than memory cells and seemed to be major alloresponse contributors. The suppressive capacity of proliferating Tregs from siplizumab cultures remained unconfirmed.

Repertoires were generated with immunoSEQ multiplex PCR, while TCRdb's copy carries only in-frame clones and drops some. The sample lists around 45,000 clones, approximately 84% occurring once. For this clone: Its antigen is not identified.

Sequencing used naive CD8+ T cells sorted from blood. This rearrangement joins TRBV2 to TRBJ1-5; D is uncertain. The TCR comes from a human donor in good health. The CDR3 nucleotides are TGTGCCAGCAGTGATCCCGCGTCTTATAGCAATCAGCCCCAGCATTTT. As protein: CASSDPASYSNQPQHF.